This T cell receptor (beta chain) is from a study of T cell responses to AZD1222 COVID-19 vaccine. The CDR3 extends over 16 amino acids. Germline V lookup: CDR1 SGHRS, CDR2 YFSETQ. V was shortened by 0 bases and J by 0 bases, with 10 bases between the two germline ends. The table came from immunoSEQ multiplex PCR; TCRdb's copy has only in-frame clones and leaves some out. The sample shows around 100,000 clones, approximately 88% of them seen only once. Second-dose schedules of about 4 or about 12 weeks were combined. This clonotype was obtained from an adult who received the AZD1222 COVID-19 vaccine. The chain recombines TRBV5-1 with TRBJ1-5; D not certain. The source material was peripheral blood, sampled 28 days after the second AZD1222 dose. The CDR3 sequence: CASSLGADNSNQPQHF. The DNA for the CDR3 is TGCGCCAGCAGCTTGGGGGCAGACAATAGCAATCAGCCCCAGCATTTT.